The next 28 T cell receptor beta chains were all read from a single sample in a study of cytomegalovirus exposure and HLA in healthy donors. The PCR ran on 60 Vbeta and 13 Jbeta primers. Measured with immunoSEQ multiplex PCR; TCRdb has only the in-frame clones, and not every one. The profile covers some 96,000 clones, with approximately 76% appearing a single time and about 20% taken by the ten largest. The specimen sequenced was PBMCs. The receptors shown here come from an older woman in good health and CMV-seropositive.

In nucleotides, the CDR3 is TGCGCCAGCAGCGGAGGACAGGGACTCTTTGGCTACACCTTC. It encodes CASSGGQGLFGYTF. The chain recombines TRBV5-1 with TRBJ1-2; 8 bases match TRBD1. J lost 7 bases, V lost 4 bases, and 9 bases had no gene match. The CDR3 covers 14 residues. From germline, CDR1 is SGHRS and CDR2 YFSETQ.

The gene calls are TRBV5-1 and TRBJ2-5; TRBD2 might be the D (6 bases). CDR1 and CDR2 from the germline V gene are SGHRS and YFSETQ. Trimming took off 0 bases at V and 4 bases at J, with 10 bases between the two ends. This CDR3 spans 14 amino acids. The CDR3 region has the DNA TGCGCCAGCAGCTTGGCCCCGGAGGGAGAGACCCAGTACTTC. Translation: CASSLAPEGETQYF.

The chain combines TRBV28 with TRBJ2-7, with 7 bases lining up with TRBD2. V was pared by 6 bases and J by 7 bases, with 6 bases of the junction left unmatched. CDR3 length: 12 residues. Germline loops: CDR1 MDHEN, CDR2 SYDVKM. CDR3 amino acids: CASRPTGGEQYF. CDR3 in DNA: TGTGCCAGCAGACCAACCGGGGGGGAGCAGTACTTC.

The chain joins TRBV18 to TRBJ2-7, with 7 bases aligning to TRBD1. CDR1 is KGHSH, CDR2 LQKENI, per germline. V lost 1 base and J lost 5; bases outside the gene matches: 5. The CDR3 is made up of 14 amino acids. CDR3: CASSPRTGAHEQYF. CDR3 nucleotides: TGTGCCAGCTCACCACGAACAGGGGCCCACGAGCAGTACTTC.

CDR3 sequence reads: CASSEGPGQGTSGYGYTF. The CDR3 coding sequence is TGTGCCAGCAGTGAAGGCCCGGGACAGGGCACTTCTGGCTATGGCTACACCTTC. J is TRBJ1-2 and V is TRBV25-1, with 9 bases matching TRBD1. The V and J ends lost 2 bases and 4 bases, in that order; junction bases with no gene match: 14. Germline-derived CDR1 and CDR2 are MGHDK and SYGVNS. The CDR3 sequence is 18 residues long.

This clone has only one observation. The V and J genes are TRBV10-1 and TRBJ2-7; D gene ambiguous. Between the trimmed V and J ends, which lost 3 bases and 3 bases, there was a span of 9 bases. Germline V gene sequence: CDR1 WNHNN, CDR2 SYGVQD (reference sequence). The CDR3 spans 13 residues. Here the CDR3 reads CASSERVHYEQYF. The CDR3 DNA follows: TGCGCCAGCAGTGAAAGAGTGCACTACGAGCAGTACTTC.

V gene TRBV29-1 combines with J gene TRBJ1-1; D not resolved. In germline, CDR1 is SQVTM, CDR2 ANQGSEA. This CDR3 has 12 amino acids. V gave up 7 bases and J gave up 1 base, with 10 bases separating them. CDR3 in DNA: TGCAGCGCTCGACTGGAGAACACTGAAGCTTTCTTT. Translating gives CSARLENTEAFF.

This chain connects TRBV4-2 to TRBJ2-5; 10 nucleotides align to TRBD2. The closer fit of TRBJ2-7 to the DNA end suggests the J call may be wrong. From germline, CDR1 is LGHNA and CDR2 YNFKEQ. CDR3 size: 15 residues. The CDR3 DNA sequence: TGTGCCAGCAGCCAAGATACTAGCGGGAACTACGAGCAGTACTTC. Translation gives CASSQDTSGNYEQYF.

This clone appeared a single time. This chain joins TRBV12-5 and TRBJ1-2, with D perhaps TRBD1 (6 bases). V was trimmed by 5 bases and J by 8 bases, leaving 21 bases between them. Germline V lookup: CDR1 LGHNT, CDR2 FRNRAP. This CDR3 contains 15 residues. DNA for the CDR3: TGTGCTAGTGGTCGAAGTCCAGGGGCTATGGGAGGCTACACCTTC. This encodes CASGRSPGAMGGYTF.

CDR3 nucleotides: TGTGCCAGCAGTGCACTCCTCCGCTCTGGGGCCAACGTCCTGACTTTC. Its protein is CASSALLRSGANVLTF. The V and J genes are TRBV25-1 and TRBJ2-6, with D hard to call. Trimming pared 4 bases from V and 0 bases from J, leaving 10 bases between. CDR1 and CDR2 from the germline V gene are MGHDK and SYGVNS. The CDR3 has 16 amino acids.

J is TRBJ2-3 and V is TRBV4-1; 12 positions agree with TRBD2. This CDR3 spans 18 amino acids. Germline CDR1 is MGHRA and CDR2 is YSYEKL. Germline trimming cut 1 base from V and 0 bases from J; bases unmatched to any gene: 5. CDR3 residues: CASSQVGTSGSSTDTQYF. As DNA, the CDR3 is TGCGCCAGCAGCCAAGTCGGGACTAGCGGGTCTAGCACAGATACGCAGTATTTT.

This rearrangement joins TRBV5-4 to TRBJ2-5; the D gene is possibly TRBD2 (6 bases). Looked up from germline, CDR1 is SGHNT and CDR2 is YYREEE (reference sequence). The CDR3 runs to 13 residues. Trimming took off 6 bases at V and 2 bases at J, with 11 bases between the two ends. The CDR3 protein is CASTPGGQETQYF. The CDR3 DNA reads TGTGCCAGCACCCCCGGGGGTCAAGAGACCCAGTACTTC.

There are a few counts of this clone. The CDR3 sequence: CASSQRGNTIYF. CDR3 nucleotides: TGTGCCAGCAGTCAGAGGGGAAACACCATATATTTT. The rearrangement joins TRBV28 to TRBJ1-3; no definite D call. V shed 5 bases and J shed 4 bases, with 6 bases lying between them. This CDR3 contains 12 residues. The germline V gene has CDR1 MDHEN and CDR2 SYDVKM.

The chain joins TRBV5-6 to TRBJ2-1; TRBD2 matches at 7 bases. The CDR3 totals 16 residues. CDR1 and CDR2 (germline): SGHDT, YYEEEE. V dropped 2 bases and J dropped 10; count of bases not matched to a gene: 15. Here the CDR3 reads CASSLAGRIAAREQFF. The CDR3 DNA sequence: TGTGCCAGCAGCTTAGCGGGACGGATAGCCGCTCGGGAGCAGTTCTTC. Full variable domain (rest looked up from reference TRBV5-6 and TRBJ2-1): DAGVTQSPTHLIKTRGQQVTLRCSPKSGHDTVSWYQQALGQGPQFIFQYYEEEERQRGNFPDRFSGHQFPNYSSELNVNALLLGDSALYLCASSLAGRIAAREQFFGPGTRLTVL.

The gene calls are TRBV6-5 and TRBJ2-7, with a weak D call TRBD1 (5 bases). Germline-derived CDR1 and CDR2 are MNHEY and SVGAGI. Trimming removed 6 bases at V and 0 bases at J, with 12 bases between. The CDR3 length is 14 residues. The chain's CDR3 is CASREDIYSYEQYF. In DNA form, the CDR3 reads TGTGCCAGCAGAGAGGACATCTACTCCTACGAGCAGTACTTC.

V is TRBV6-4 and J is TRBJ2-1; D perhaps matches TRBD2 (6 bases). The CDR3 loop spans 15 amino acids. Trimming removed 6 bases from V and 2 bases from J, with 14 bases in between. Germline CDR1 reads MRHNA; CDR2 reads SNTAGT. Here the CDR3 reads CASSAFAGTYNEQFF. For the CDR3, the DNA is TGTGCCAGCAGCGCTTTTGCGGGAACCTACAATGAGCAGTTCTTC.

This clone was counted a few times. The chain has TRBV6-6 and TRBJ1-2; 7 bases line up with TRBD1. The V gene's germline CDR1 is MNHNY and CDR2 SVGAGI (reference sequence). The ends lost 10 bases at V and 3 bases at J; junction bases unmatched: 2. CDR3 size: 11 residues. CDR3 DNA: TGTGCCACCGGGACAGACTATGGCTACACCTTC. It is translated as CATGTDYGYTF.

V and J are TRBV30 and TRBJ1-1, with D possibly matching TRBD1 (5 bases). V was pared by 3 bases and J by 9 bases, with 14 bases between. The CDR3 consists of 12 residues. Per the germline V gene, CDR1 is GTSNPN and CDR2 is SVGIG (reference sequence). The CDR3 loop reads CAWSGGARQAFF. CDR3 DNA sequence: TGTGCCTGGAGCGGAGGGGCGCGCCAAGCTTTCTTT.

The V gene is TRBV7-9, the J gene TRBJ2-5, with 9 positions matching TRBD2. The DNA end favors TRBJ2-7, so the J call may be wrong. The V gene's germline CDR1 is SEHNR and CDR2 FQNEAQ (reference sequence). The CDR3 extends over 18 amino acids. The CDR3 is CASSLGGGWSGRTGEQYF. The CDR3 DNA sequence: TGTGCCAGCAGCTTAGGAGGAGGCTGGAGCGGGAGGACGGGCGAGCAGTACTTC.

V usage is TRBV11-2 and J usage is TRBJ2-4; TRBD1 matches 9 bases. Germline values: CDR1 SGHAT, CDR2 FQNNGV. The CDR3 is 16 amino acids. Trimming removed 4 bases from V and 1 base from J; junction bases left unmatched: 5. The CDR3 reads CASSSGTGSAKNIQYF. DNA for the CDR3: TGTGCCAGCAGCTCAGGGACAGGGAGTGCCAAAAACATTCAGTACTTC.

In this sample, this clone turned up once. The chain carries TRBV4-1 and TRBJ1-1; no firm D call. The V end lost 3 bases, the J end lost 2 bases, and 22 bases lay between the germline ends. The CDR3 consists of 18 residues. CDR1 is MGHRA and CDR2 is YSYEKL in the germline V gene. This CDR3 is CASSQWRWTDVTNTEAFF. CDR3 DNA sequence: TGCGCCAGCAGCCAGTGGAGGTGGACGGACGTAACTAACACTGAAGCTTTCTTT.

The rearrangement links TRBV18 to TRBJ1-5; 7 bases match TRBD1. Trimming took 4 bases from V and 1 from J; bases not matched to a gene: 4. This CDR3 contains 15 residues. Germline values: CDR1 KGHSH, CDR2 LQKENI. CDR3 nucleotides: TGTGCCAGCTCACTGGACAGGCAAAGCAATCAGCCCCAGCATTTT. It codes for CASSLDRQSNQPQHF. Together with reference TRBV18 and TRBJ1-5, the CDR3 gives the full variable domain: NAGVMQNPRHLVRRRGQEARLRCSPMKGHSHVYWYRQLPEEGLKFMVYLQKENIIDESGMPKERFSAEFPKEGPSILRIQQVVRGDSAAYFCASSLDRQSNQPQHFGDGTRLSIL.

Worth noting for this clone: At one end the junction does not follow the germline gene, possibly because of a read error. The chain uses TRBV7-7 and TRBJ2-5; D is possibly TRBD2 (6 bases). CDR3 length equals 15 residues. Germline V gene data show CDR1 as SSHAT and CDR2 as FNYEAQ (reference sequence). The CDR3 loop is CASSLETSVQETQYF. CDR3 nucleotide sequence: TGTGCTAGCAGCTTAGAGACTAGTGTTCAAGAGACCCAGTACTTC.

This clone has only one observation. The CDR3 DNA reads as TGTGCCAGCAGGCTGGCTAGCACAGATACGCAGTATTTT. It yields the protein CASRLASTDTQYF. The chain combines TRBV7-3 with TRBJ2-3; D call uncertain. V lost 6 bases and J 0 bases, leaving 7 bases between the germline ends. The CDR3 loop spans 13 amino acids. Germline V gene data show CDR1 as SGHTA and CDR2 as FQGTGA.

V and J are TRBV28 and TRBJ2-7; tentative D call: TRBD1 (6 bases). The germline V gene encodes CDR1 MDHEN and CDR2 SYDVKM. This CDR3 is 16 amino acids long. The V end lost 3 bases, the J end lost 3 bases, and 18 bases lay between the germline ends. The CDR3 loop reads CASSFQGSRANYEQYF. The CDR3 DNA reads as TGTGCCAGCAGTTTCCAGGGGAGCAGGGCGAACTACGAGCAGTACTTC.

The chain carries TRBV30 and TRBJ1-2; D perhaps matches TRBD1 (5 bases). Trimming removed 0 bases at V and 5 bases at J, with 13 bases between. Germline-derived CDR1 and CDR2 are GTSNPN and SVGIG (reference sequence). CDR3 length equals 14 residues. The CDR3 DNA reads TGTGCCTGGAGTGTAGGGGCCAGCAAATATGGCTACACCTTC. It translates to CAWSVGASKYGYTF.

This clone turned up a few times. This chain connects TRBV2 to TRBJ1-5, with D possibly matching TRBD1 (5 bases). The CDR3 totals 14 residues. V gave up 3 bases and J gave up 5 bases, with 11 bases separating them. Germline lookup yields CDR1 SNHLY and CDR2 FYNNEI. CDR3: CASSEQGLDQPQHF. The CDR3 nucleotides read TGTGCCAGCAGTGAGCAGGGTCTGGATCAGCCCCAGCATTTT.

The V and J genes are TRBV2 and TRBJ1-3, with 12 bases aligning to TRBD1. J gave up 2 bases and V 6 bases, and 8 bases lay outside the gene matches. CDR3 size: 17 residues. The germline V gene has CDR1 SNHLY and CDR2 FYNNEI. The CDR3 DNA follows: TGTGCCAGCAGCAGGGACAGGGGGCGCGGAACTGGAAACACCATATATTTT. It specifies CASSRDRGRGTGNTIYF.